This T cell receptor (beta chain) was found in a study of CD8+ T cells in alopecia areata. Whole-study findings and limits: Many of the expanded lesional clones endured in scalp and blood while on tofacitinib.

A word on this clone: No antigen is known for it. The junction departs from germline at one end; a sequencing error may be responsible.

CDR3 size: 13 residues. Germline V gene sequence: CDR1 SQVTM, CDR2 ANQGSEA. Once RNA had been extracted, it was reverse transcribed into cDNA to act as the sequencing template. Data came from immunoSEQ multiplex PCR; TCRdb stores just in-frame clones and leaves some out. The sample yields roughly 150,000 clones, about 59% seen once. Treatment defined: oral pan-JAK inhibitor, 5-10 mg twice daily. This sequence joins TRBV29-1 and TRBJ1-5; D is undetermined. The receptor comes from a human donor with alopecia areata. Sample: CD8+ T cells sorted from blood, taken at week 4, from a patient treated with tofacitinib. DNA for the CDR3: TGCAGCGTCGAAGTGGACGGGAATCAGCCCCAGCATTTT. It codes for CSVEVDGNQPQHF.